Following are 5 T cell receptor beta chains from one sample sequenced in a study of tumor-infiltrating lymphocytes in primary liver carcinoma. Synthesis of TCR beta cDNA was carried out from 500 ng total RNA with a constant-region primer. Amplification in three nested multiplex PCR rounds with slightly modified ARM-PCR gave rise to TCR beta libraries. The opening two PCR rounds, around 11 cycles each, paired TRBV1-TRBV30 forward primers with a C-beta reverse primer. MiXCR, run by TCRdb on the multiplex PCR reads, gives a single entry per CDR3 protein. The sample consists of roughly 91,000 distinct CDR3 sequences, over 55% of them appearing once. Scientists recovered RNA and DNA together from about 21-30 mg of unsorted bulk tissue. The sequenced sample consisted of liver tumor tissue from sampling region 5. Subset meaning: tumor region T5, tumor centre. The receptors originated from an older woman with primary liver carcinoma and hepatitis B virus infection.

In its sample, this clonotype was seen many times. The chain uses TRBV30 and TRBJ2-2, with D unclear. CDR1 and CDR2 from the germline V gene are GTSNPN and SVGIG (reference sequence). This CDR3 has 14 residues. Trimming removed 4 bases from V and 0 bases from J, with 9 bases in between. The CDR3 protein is CAWNRGPNTGELFF. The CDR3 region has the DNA TGTGCCTGGAATAGAGGTCCGAACACCGGGGAGCTGTTTTTT.

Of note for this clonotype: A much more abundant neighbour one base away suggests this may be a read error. This CDR3 reads CASSYGLEQFF. CDR3 nucleotides: TGTGCCAGCAGTTATGGTTTGGAGCAGTTCTTC. The chain links TRBV12-3 or TRBV12-4 to TRBJ2-1; D not resolved. This CDR3 contains 11 residues. V shed 4 bases and J shed 10 bases, with 8 bases lying between them.

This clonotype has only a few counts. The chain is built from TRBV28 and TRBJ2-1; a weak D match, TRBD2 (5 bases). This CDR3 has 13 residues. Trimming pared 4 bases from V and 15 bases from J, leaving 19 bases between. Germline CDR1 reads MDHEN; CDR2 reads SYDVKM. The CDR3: CASSSRSSGKAFF. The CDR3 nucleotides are TGTGCCAGCAGTTCCCGATCATCCGGGAAAGCGTTCTTC.

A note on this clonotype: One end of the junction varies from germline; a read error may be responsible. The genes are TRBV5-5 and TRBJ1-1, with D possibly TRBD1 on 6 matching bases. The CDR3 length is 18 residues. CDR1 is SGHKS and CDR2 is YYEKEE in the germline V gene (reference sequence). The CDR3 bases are TGTGCCAGCAGCACCCGGGAGGGGGGCGGGGGTGATAACACTGAGGCTTTCTTT. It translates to CASSTREGGGGDNTEAFF.

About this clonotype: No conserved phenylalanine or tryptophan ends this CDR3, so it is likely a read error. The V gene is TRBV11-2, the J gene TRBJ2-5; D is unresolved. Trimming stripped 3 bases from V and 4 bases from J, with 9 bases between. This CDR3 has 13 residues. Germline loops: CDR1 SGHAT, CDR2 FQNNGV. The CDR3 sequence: CASSLMRPETQYS. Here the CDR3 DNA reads TGTGCCAGCAGCTTGATGAGACCAGAGACCCAGTACTCC.